Below are 27 T cell receptor beta chains sequenced from a single sample in a study of blood T cell repertoires in COVID-19. The repertoire was sequenced with immunoSEQ multiplex PCR; TCRdb's copy has only in-frame clones and lacks some. The sample has about 120,000 clones, about 91% seen once; the top ten hold around a tenth. The sequencing input was peripheral blood. The receptors come from a man aged 50-60 years with acute or convalescent COVID-19.

This chain uses TRBV11-3 with TRBJ2-2; possibly TRBD1 for D (6 bases). The CDR3 extends over 14 amino acids. The V end lost 5 bases, the J end lost 1 base, and 8 bases lay between the germline ends. CDR1 and CDR2 from the germline V gene are SGHNT and YENEEA. The CDR3 nucleotides are TGTGCCAGCAGCCGACAGGAGAACACCGGGGAGCTGTTTTTT. Protein sequence: CASSRQENTGELFF.

About this clone: Within the sample, other DNA sequences also encode this same CDR3. V usage is TRBV5-1 and J usage is TRBJ2-7; perhaps TRBD2 as D (5 bases). This CDR3 contains 14 residues. Between the trimmed V and J ends, which lost 0 bases and 5 bases, there was a span of 12 bases. The V gene's germline CDR1 is SGHRS and CDR2 YFSETQ. The DNA for the CDR3 is TGCGCCAGCAGCTTGGAGCGGCTAGGCGACGAGCAGTACTTC. This translates into CASSLERLGDEQYF.

The rearrangement joins TRBV18 to TRBJ1-1, with no clear D. From germline, CDR1 is KGHSH and CDR2 LQKENI. CDR3 length equals 17 residues. Trimming removed 3 bases at V and 6 bases at J, with 23 bases between. DNA of the CDR3: TGTGCCAGCTCACCGGCCGGGTCTGGCCTGTTGTCTTCTGAAGCTTTCTTT. Amino acid sequence: CASSPAGSGLLSSEAFF. Together with reference TRBV18 and TRBJ1-1, the CDR3 gives the full variable domain: NAGVMQNPRHLVRRRGQEARLRCSPMKGHSHVYWYRQLPEEGLKFMVYLQKENIIDESGMPKERFSAEFPKEGPSILRIQQVVRGDSAAYFCASSPAGSGLLSSEAFFGQGTRLTVV.

The chain combines TRBV7-2 with TRBJ2-7; D possibly corresponds to TRBD2 (5 bases). This CDR3 contains 14 residues. CDR1 and CDR2 (germline): SGHTA, FQGNSA. V lost 5 bases to trimming and J lost 1 base, with 12 bases between them. CDR3 amino acids: CASSPGGLSYEQYF. The CDR3 nucleotides are TGTGCCAGCAGCCCTGGCGGACTTTCCTACGAGCAGTACTTC.

The chain carries TRBV24-1 and TRBJ2-7, with 7 bases fitting TRBD1. The germline gives CDR1 KGHDR, CDR2 SFDVKD. The CDR3 runs to 15 residues. V lost 3 bases to trimming and J lost 3 bases; unmatched junction nucleotides: 7. CDR3 coding DNA: TGTGCCACCAGTGATCCCCAGACAGGGAGCTACGAGCAGTACTTC. Protein product: CATSDPQTGSYEQYF.

The chain is built from TRBV7-9 and TRBJ1-2; 7 bases are a match to TRBD1. The CDR3 length is 15 residues. In germline, CDR1 is SEHNR, CDR2 FQNEAQ (reference sequence). V lost 5 bases, J lost 4 bases, and 10 bases stayed unmatched. DNA of the CDR3: TGTGCCAGCAGCAAAGGACAGGAGAAATTCTATGGCTACACCTTC. Translation: CASSKGQEKFYGYTF.

This chain connects TRBV2 to TRBJ1-5; D is unresolved. This CDR3 region has 15 residues. The germline gives CDR1 SNHLY, CDR2 FYNNEI. Between the trimmed V and J ends, which lost 6 bases and 0 bases, there was a span of 12 bases. CDR3 bases: TGTGCCAGCAGGTACAGCCCTTATAGCAATCAGCCCCAGCATTTT. Translated: CASRYSPYSNQPQHF. Variable domain in full (rest from reference TRBV2 and TRBJ1-5): EPEVTQTPSHQVTQMGQEVILRCVPISNHLYFYWYRQILGQKVEFLVSFYNNEISEKSEIFDDQFSVERPDGSNFTLKIRSTKLEDSAMYFCASRYSPYSNQPQHFGDGTRLSIL.

J is TRBJ2-1 and V is TRBV10-3; D unclear. Germline V gives CDR1 ENHRY, CDR2 SYGVKD. The ends were cut back, 10 bases at V and 0 bases at J, with 7 bases in the middle. The CDR3 spans 12 residues. This CDR3 is CATFSSYNEQFF. Written as DNA, the CDR3 is TGTGCCACCTTTAGCTCCTACAATGAGCAGTTCTTC.

The chain combines TRBV7-2 with TRBJ1-4; 10 bases align to TRBD1. Per germline, CDR1 SGHTA and CDR2 FQGNSA. This CDR3 is 15 amino acids long. V shed 0 bases, J shed 6 bases, and the junction held 1 base outside the gene matches. CDR3 loop: CASSLAGTGDEKLFF. In DNA, the CDR3 is TGTGCCAGCAGCTTAGCGGGGACAGGGGATGAAAAACTGTTTTTT. Using reference TRBV7-2 and TRBJ1-4 for the parts outside the CDR3, the full variable domain is GAGVSQSPSNKVTEKGKDVELRCDPISGHTALYWYRQSLGQGLEFLIYFQGNSAPDKSGLPSDRFSAERTGGSVSTLTIQRTQQEDSAVYLCASSLAGTGDEKLFFGSGTQLSVL.

The chain combines TRBV6-5 with TRBJ1-2; D may be TRBD1 (5 bases). This CDR3 comprises 13 residues. Germline V gene data show CDR1 as MNHEY and CDR2 as SVGAGI. Trimming took off 6 bases at V and 4 bases at J, with 12 bases between the two ends. CDR3 sequence (DNA): TGTGCCAGCAGCCCAGGGTTCCTCTATGGCTACACCTTC. It encodes CASSPGFLYGYTF.

The count of this clone is one. The chain joins TRBV7-9 to TRBJ2-7; 11 bases are shared with TRBD2. The germline V gene encodes CDR1 SEHNR and CDR2 FQNEAQ (reference sequence). CDR3 length: 15 amino acids. Trimming took 5 bases from V and 5 from J; bases not matched to a gene: 8. CDR3 nucleotides: TGTGCCAGCAGCACTACTAGCGGGAGAAGCCACGAGCAGTACTTC. Translation: CASSTTSGRSHEQYF.

The V gene is TRBV19, the J gene TRBJ2-2, with 7 bases matching TRBD1. CDR1 is LNHDA, CDR2 SQIVND, per germline (reference sequence). Germline trimming cut 5 bases from V and 3 bases from J; bases unmatched to any gene: 6. There are 15 residues in the CDR3. The CDR3 region has the DNA TGTGCCAGTAGTGTCCGACAGGGATACACCGGGGAGCTGTTTTTT. It is translated as CASSVRQGYTGELFF.

V is TRBV10-1 and J is TRBJ2-1; TRBD1 aligns across 11 bases. In germline, CDR1 is WNHNN, CDR2 SYGVQD (reference sequence). This CDR3 contains 16 residues. The ends lost 2 bases at V and 2 bases at J; junction bases unmatched: 2. This CDR3 is CASSEGQGAPYNEQFF. In DNA, the CDR3 is TGCGCCAGCAGTGAGGGACAGGGGGCCCCCTACAATGAGCAGTTCTTC.

The genes are TRBV15 and TRBJ2-5; TRBD2 matches at 13 bases. V lost 4 bases to trimming and J lost 4 bases; unmatched junction nucleotides: 3. This CDR3 has 15 amino acids. Germline V gives CDR1 LNHNV, CDR2 YYDKDF (reference sequence). Here the CDR3 reads CATSTRTSGGETQYF. In nucleotides, the CDR3 is TGTGCCACCAGCACCCGGACTAGCGGGGGAGAGACCCAGTACTTC.

J is TRBJ1-1 and V is TRBV6-1; TRBD1 aligns across 7 bases. In germline, CDR1 is MNHNS, CDR2 SASEGT. This CDR3 comprises 14 residues. V was clipped by 10 bases and J by 0 bases; unmatched bases: 8. The CDR3 reads CAITRGQMNTEAFF. CDR3 coding DNA: TGTGCCATCACCCGGGGACAGATGAACACTGAAGCTTTCTTT.

This chain links TRBV19 with TRBJ2-5, with D maybe TRBD1 (6 bases). The V and J ends lost 4 bases and 3 bases respectively, with 12 bases between them. Germline lookup yields CDR1 LNHDA and CDR2 SQIVND (reference sequence). The CDR3 has 14 residues. DNA for the CDR3: TGTGCCAGTAGTAAATACCAGGGGAAAGAGACCCAGTACTTC. Its translation: CASSKYQGKETQYF.

The V call is TRBV5-1, the J call TRBJ1-3; tentatively, D is TRBD1 (5 bases). The CDR3 runs 18 residues. With 0 bases removed from V and 1 base from J, the gap between germline ends came to 17 bases. Germline V lookup: CDR1 SGHRS, CDR2 YFSETQ. Written as DNA, the CDR3 is TGCGCCAGCAGCTTGGTGCAGGGTCCCACGATTTCTGGAAACACCATATATTTT. Translation gives CASSLVQGPTISGNTIYF.

The chain recombines TRBV27 with TRBJ1-4; 11 nucleotides match TRBD1. CDR3 length: 18 residues. The germline V gene encodes CDR1 MNHEY and CDR2 SMNVEV (reference sequence). J lost 2 bases, V lost 1 base, and 6 bases had no gene match. The CDR3 loop reads CASSLFGTGGFTNEKLFF. The CDR3 DNA sequence: TGTGCCAGCAGTTTATTCGGGACAGGGGGTTTTACTAATGAAAAACTGTTTTTT. The whole variable domain, filled in from reference TRBV27 and TRBJ1-4, reads EAQVTQNPRYLITVTGKKLTVTCSQNMNHEYMSWYRQDPGLGLRQIYYSMNVEVTDKGDVPEGYKVSRKEKRNFPLILESPSPNQTSLYFCASSLFGTGGFTNEKLFFGSGTQLSVL.

This sequence joins TRBV5-1 and TRBJ1-2; TRBD1 matches at 10 bases. CDR3 size: 16 residues. With 5 bases clipped from V and 6 bases from J, the junction kept 13 bases outside the gene matches. Per germline, CDR1 SGHRS and CDR2 YFSETQ. The CDR3: CASSTVTAGTGDGYTF. The CDR3 DNA reads as TGCGCCAGCAGTACCGTAACAGCCGGGACAGGGGATGGCTACACCTTC.

The chain is built from TRBV2 and TRBJ2-7, with TRBD2 matching over 9 bases. This CDR3 contains 15 residues. The germline V gene has CDR1 SNHLY and CDR2 FYNNEI. Trimming took 6 bases from V and 7 from J; bases not matched to a gene: 13. The CDR3 DNA sequence: TGTGCCAGCAGACAGGGGAGCGGGGGGCCCCGGGAGCAGTACTTC. Translating it yields CASRQGSGGPREQYF.

In this sample, this clone turned up once. The chain joins TRBV9 to TRBJ1-3; 9 bases are shared with TRBD1. This CDR3 comprises 14 residues. Trimming took 3 bases from V and 8 from J; bases not matched to a gene: 6. Germline CDR1 reads SGDLS; CDR2 reads YYNGEE. CDR3 in DNA: TGTGCCAGCAGCGCCGCACAGGGGGCAGACACCATATATTTT. Amino acids: CASSAAQGADTIYF.

This clone was observed once. CDR3 DNA sequence: TGTGCCAGCAGCTTGACAGGGTCTGCCCCTGGCTACACCTTC. This encodes CASSLTGSAPGYTF. This rearrangement joins TRBV28 to TRBJ1-2; TRBD1 matches at 7 bases. The germline V gene has CDR1 MDHEN and CDR2 SYDVKM. This CDR3 is built from 14 residues. V shed 6 bases and J 7 bases; nucleotides not matched to a gene: 11.

This rearrangement joins TRBV10-3 to TRBJ1-5; TRBD1 is a possible D gene (5 bases). Germline V CDR1 and CDR2: ENHRY, SYGVKD. With 8 bases removed from V and 5 bases from J, the gap between germline ends came to 10 bases. The CDR3 extends over 12 amino acids. The CDR3 nucleotides read TGTGCCATCGGGGCAGTGTATCAGCCCCAGCATTTT. The encoded protein is CAIGAVYQPQHF.

The V gene is TRBV5-5, the J gene TRBJ1-5; 8 nucleotides align to TRBD1. The germline V gene encodes CDR1 SGHKS and CDR2 YYEKEE (reference sequence). J gave up 0 bases and V 2 bases, and 7 bases lay outside the gene matches. The CDR3 consists of 17 residues. CDR3 DNA sequence: TGTGCCAGCAGCTTTGACTGGACAGGGTATAGCAATCAGCCCCAGCATTTT. It translates to CASSFDWTGYSNQPQHF.

The chain joins TRBV5-1 to TRBJ2-2, with 8 bases identical to TRBD2. V trimming: 0 bases; J trimming: 5 bases; junction bases outside the gene matches: 9. Germline lookup yields CDR1 SGHRS and CDR2 YFSETQ. The CDR3 loop spans 17 amino acids. CDR3 protein: CASSLEAGTRVTGELFF. DNA for the CDR3: TGCGCCAGCAGCTTGGAGGCCGGGACTAGGGTGACCGGGGAGCTGTTTTTT.

This clone was picked up one time. This chain links TRBV2 with TRBJ1-1, with 10 bases matching TRBD1. This CDR3 comprises 14 residues. The J segment lost 12 bases and the V segment lost 3 bases, leaving 10 bases of the junction unmatched. Germline CDR1 and CDR2: SNHLY and FYNNEI. CDR3 DNA: TGTGCCAGCAGTGATCGTATCCCGGGACAGGGGACTTTCTTT. This translates into CASSDRIPGQGTFF.

Only a few counts were recorded for this clone. The chain recombines TRBV2 with TRBJ1-5; tentatively, D is TRBD1 (5 bases). Germline-derived CDR1 and CDR2 are SNHLY and FYNNEI. Deletions cut 4 bases from V and 5 bases from J, with 12 bases between. There are 14 residues in the CDR3. The CDR3 coding sequence is TGTGCCAGCAGTGTAGGACACCAGGATCAGCCCCAGCATTTT. It codes for CASSVGHQDQPQHF.